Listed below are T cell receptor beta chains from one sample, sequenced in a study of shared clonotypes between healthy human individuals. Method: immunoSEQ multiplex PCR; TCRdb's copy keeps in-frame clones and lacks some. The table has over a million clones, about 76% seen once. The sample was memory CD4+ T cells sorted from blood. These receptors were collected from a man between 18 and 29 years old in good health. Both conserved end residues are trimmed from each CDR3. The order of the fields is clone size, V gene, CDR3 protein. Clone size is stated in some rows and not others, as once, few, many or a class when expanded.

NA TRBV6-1 ASSEALGAANYGYT
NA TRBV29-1 SVGIGSSNTEAF
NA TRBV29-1 SGWQVNTEAF
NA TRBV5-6 ASSEVGGGYNSPLH
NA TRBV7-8 ASSLEIGMVKSQH
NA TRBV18 ASSQTVVSPLH
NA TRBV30 AYTMTGVSNQPQH
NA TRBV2 ASSPGQGVDTQY
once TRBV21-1 ASGGRARRLRDTEAF
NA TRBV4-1 ASSQPGLGGYEQY
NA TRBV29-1 SVDQGASSYGYT
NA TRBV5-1 ASSAGRNEQY
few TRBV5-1 ASSTRRRTDTQY
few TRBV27 ASSLLFGFGGSPNEQF
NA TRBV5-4 ASSLGGGGSPLH
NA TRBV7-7 ASSPGLAGVADTQY
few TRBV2 ASSEAGPGHKAF
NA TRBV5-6 ASSFGANYGYT
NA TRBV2 ASSVQGTTYEQY
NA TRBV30 AWRRQTTNEKLF
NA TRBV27 ASNLRRNTEAF
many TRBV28 ASNSPHGNTIY
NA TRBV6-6 ASKTFLAGNEQF
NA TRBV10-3 AISDGTSGRNADTQY
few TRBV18 ASSPRTSVSTDTQY
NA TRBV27 ASSPLLRDRDYEQY
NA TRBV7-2 ASSTPGVAGISEQY
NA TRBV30 ALTVLNTGELF
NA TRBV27 ASSLTEITDTQY
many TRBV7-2 ASSSSGSSYEQY
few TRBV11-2 ASSLGFRAFMDTQY
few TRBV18 ASSRTGGTEAF
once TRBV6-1 ASSGMDGSRSEQY
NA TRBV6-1 ASRTGASGYT